This T cell receptor beta chain was sequenced in a study of cytomegalovirus exposure and HLA in healthy donors. Broader study findings: Some V segments (TRBV6-2 and TRBV6-3 among them) were excluded as indistinguishable. HLA restriction was apparent for most CMV-associated TCR beta chains in a later analysis. A few chains linked to CMV were shown in vitro to be specific for CMV antigens. In an earlier analysis, productive rearrangement rates for most beta V segments clustered near 87% or 30%.

There are 15 residues in the CDR3. Germline CDR1 reads MNHEY; CDR2 reads SMNVEV (reference sequence). V was clipped by 3 bases and J by 5 bases; unmatched bases: 8. The primer mix had 60 Vbeta and 13 Jbeta primers. The protocol was immunoSEQ multiplex PCR, while the TCRdb copy is restricted to in-frame clones and leaves out a portion. The sample lists around 170,000 clones, roughly 80% occurring once. Comments on this clone: What it binds is not known.

The TCR originated in a woman between 45 and 60 years old in good health and CMV-seronegative. This sequence joins TRBV27 and TRBJ2-5; 8 positions agree with TRBD2. The sequenced sample was PBMCs. CDR3 residues: CASSFLSGRRETQYF. The CDR3 DNA is TGTGCCAGCAGTTTTTTAAGCGGGAGACGCGAGACCCAGTACTTC.